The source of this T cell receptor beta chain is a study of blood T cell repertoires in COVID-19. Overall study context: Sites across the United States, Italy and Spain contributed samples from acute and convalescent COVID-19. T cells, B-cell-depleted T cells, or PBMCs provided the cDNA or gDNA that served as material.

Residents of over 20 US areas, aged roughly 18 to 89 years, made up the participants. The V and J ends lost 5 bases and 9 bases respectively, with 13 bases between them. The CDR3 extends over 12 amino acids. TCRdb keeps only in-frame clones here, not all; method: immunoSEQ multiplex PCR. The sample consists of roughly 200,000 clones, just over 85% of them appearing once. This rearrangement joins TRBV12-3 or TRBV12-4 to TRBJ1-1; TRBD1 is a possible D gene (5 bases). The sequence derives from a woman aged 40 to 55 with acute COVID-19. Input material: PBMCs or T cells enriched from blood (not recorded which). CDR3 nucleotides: TGTGCCAGCAGTGAAACAGGAGTAAAAGCTTTCTTT. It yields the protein CASSETGVKAFF.